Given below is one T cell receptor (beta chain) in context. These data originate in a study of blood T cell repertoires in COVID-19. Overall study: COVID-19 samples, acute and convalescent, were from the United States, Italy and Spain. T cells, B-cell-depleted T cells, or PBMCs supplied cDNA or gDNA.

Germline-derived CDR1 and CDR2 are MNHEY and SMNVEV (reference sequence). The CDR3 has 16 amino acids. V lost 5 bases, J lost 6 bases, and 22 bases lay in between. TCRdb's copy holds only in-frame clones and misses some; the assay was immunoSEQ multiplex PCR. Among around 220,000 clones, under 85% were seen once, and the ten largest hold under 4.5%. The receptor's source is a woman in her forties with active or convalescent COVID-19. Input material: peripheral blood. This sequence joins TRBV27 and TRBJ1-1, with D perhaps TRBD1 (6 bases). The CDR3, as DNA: TGTGCCAGCAGTCCCCCCAGGGGCTCCCGGGGGGCTGAAGCTTTCTTT. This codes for CASSPPRGSRGAEAFF.